A single sample is the source of the 13 T cell receptor beta chains below, sequenced in a study of PD-L1 blockade in urothelial cancer. The data were produced by immunoSEQ multiplex PCR, yet TCRdb's version contains in-frame clones alone and is incomplete. The sample gives more than 95,000 clones, roughly 89% of which show up once; 1.5% to 2% is in the top ten. Time point reported: peripheral blood 6 weeks after treatment start. This specimen was PBMCs, taken around atezolizumab (anti-PD-L1) treatment. These receptors were collected from a man aged 55 to 70 with urothelial cancer.

The table lists this clone with a count of one. This rearrangement joins TRBV7-2 to TRBJ2-5, with TRBD1 identical over 8 bases. CDR1 and CDR2 from the germline V gene are SGHTA and FQGNSA. Trimming took 1 base from V and 4 from J; bases not matched to a gene: 8. The CDR3 totals 16 residues. The CDR3 spells CASSLGGRGLRETQYF. The CDR3 DNA sequence: TGTGCCAGCAGCTTAGGTGGCAGGGGGCTGCGAGAGACCCAGTACTTC.

This sequence joins TRBV7-2 and TRBJ1-5, with 10 bases lining up with TRBD1. The V gene end was trimmed by 4 bases and the J gene end by 2 bases; junction bases not matched to a gene: 5. The CDR3 is made up of 16 amino acids. Germline CDR1 reads SGHTA; CDR2 reads FQGNSA. The CDR3 is CASSWGTGEGNQPQHF. CDR3 coding DNA: TGTGCCAGCAGCTGGGGGACAGGGGAAGGCAATCAGCCCCAGCATTTT.

This chain links TRBV6-5 with TRBJ1-6, with D unclear. Deletions cut 6 bases from V and 0 bases from J, with 6 bases between. CDR1 is MNHEY and CDR2 is SVGAGI in the germline V gene. The CDR3 totals 14 residues. The CDR3, as DNA: TGTGCCAGCAGAAAGAGCTCCTATAATTCACCCCTCCACTTT. Its protein is CASRKSSYNSPLHF.

This clone showed up just a few times. The chain couples TRBV5-8 to TRBJ1-1, with 9 bases fitting TRBD1. Per the germline V gene, CDR1 is SGHTS and CDR2 is YDEGEE. The trim removed 2 bases at V and 5 bases at J, leaving 4 bases unmatched. This CDR3 has 14 amino acids. CDR3 nucleotide sequence: TGTGCCAGCAGCTTCTCGGACAGGGGAACTGAAGCTTTCTTT. Amino acids: CASSFSDRGTEAFF.

The rearrangement links TRBV28 to TRBJ1-1; unclear D gene. Germline CDR1 MDHEN, CDR2 SYDVKM. The ends were cut back, 6 bases at V and 0 bases at J, with 17 bases in the middle. This CDR3 comprises 16 residues. The CDR3 protein is CASSRPPAALNTEAFF. The CDR3 DNA is TGTGCCAGCAGCCGACCCCCAGCAGCGTTGAACACTGAAGCTTTCTTT.

The chain employs TRBV29-1 and TRBJ2-5, with D possibly matching TRBD1 (6 bases). The germline gives CDR1 SQVTM, CDR2 ANQGSEA. The CDR3 runs 13 residues. The V end was cut by 4 bases, the J end by 2 bases, with 11 bases between. DNA of the CDR3: TGCAGCGTTGCCCCTCAGGGGCAAGAGACCCAGTACTTC. Translating gives CSVAPQGQETQYF.

CDR3 bases: TGCGCCAGCAGGCACCCGGGGGGACTCACTGAAGCTTTCTTT. Its translation is CASRHPGGLTEAFF. V and J are TRBV5-1 and TRBJ1-1, with a tentative D call TRBD1 (5 bases). This CDR3 has 14 residues. Trimming stripped 5 bases from V and 4 bases from J, with 15 bases between. In germline, CDR1 is SGHRS, CDR2 YFSETQ.

This clone occurred once. The chain recombines TRBV27 with TRBJ2-2; 7 bases are shared with TRBD2. The V segment lost 7 bases and the J segment 1 base; nucleotides outside the gene matches: 6. This CDR3 comprises 15 residues. The germline gives CDR1 MNHEY, CDR2 SMNVEV (reference sequence). The CDR3 region has the DNA TGTGCCAGCAACGCGGGAGTAGGGAACACCGGGGAGCTGTTTTTT. Residues: CASNAGVGNTGELFF.

The rearrangement joins TRBV5-4 to TRBJ1-1, with 9 bases that match TRBD1. Germline V lookup: CDR1 SGHNT, CDR2 YYREEE (reference sequence). This CDR3 spans 14 amino acids. J was trimmed by 1 base and V by 5 bases; bases with no gene match: 3. The CDR3 nucleotides are TGTGCCAGCAGGACGGGACAGGGGAACACTGAAGCTTTCTTT. Protein product: CASRTGQGNTEAFF.

In this sample, this clone turned up a few times. This chain uses TRBV19 with TRBJ1-6, with 8 bases aligning to TRBD1. Germline lookup yields CDR1 LNHDA and CDR2 SQIVND (reference sequence). The CDR3 runs 15 residues. With 4 bases clipped from V and 8 bases from J, the junction kept 7 bases outside the gene matches. Written as DNA, the CDR3 is TGTGCCAGTAGTACCCGACAGGGGCGAGATTCACCCCTCCACTTT. Protein sequence: CASSTRQGRDSPLHF.

The chain uses TRBV27 and TRBJ2-6; no clear D gene. CDR1 is MNHEY, CDR2 SMNVEV, per germline (reference sequence). Deletions cut 5 bases from V and 0 bases from J, with 11 bases between. The CDR3 spans 16 residues. The CDR3 region is CASSPTRNSGANVLTF. The CDR3, as DNA: TGTGCCAGCAGTCCAACAAGAAACTCTGGGGCCAACGTCCTGACTTTC. The full variable domain, rest sourced from reference TRBV27 and TRBJ2-6, is EAQVTQNPRYLITVTGKKLTVTCSQNMNHEYMSWYRQDPGLGLRQIYYSMNVEVTDKGDVPEGYKVSRKEKRNFPLILESPSPNQTSLYFCASSPTRNSGANVLTFGAGSRLTVL.

The rearrangement links TRBV7-6 to TRBJ1-1; TRBD1 agrees at 7 bases. Germline-derived CDR1 and CDR2 are SGHVS and FNYEAQ. There are 14 residues in the CDR3. Trimming took 5 bases from V and 4 from J; bases not matched to a gene: 7. The CDR3 DNA reads as TGTGCCAGCAGCCTAGGGGGCTCAGGCACTGAAGCTTTCTTT. As protein: CASSLGGSGTEAFF. Complete variable domain (other parts from reference TRBV7-6 and TRBJ1-1): GAGVSQSPRYKVTKRGQDVALRCDPISGHVSLYWYRQALGQGPEFLTYFNYEAQQDKSGLPNDRFSAERPEGSISTLTIQRTEQRDSAMYRCASSLGGSGTEAFFGQGTRLTVV.

This chain uses TRBV7-8 with TRBJ2-3; D is possibly TRBD1 (5 bases). The germline gives CDR1 SGHVS, CDR2 FQNEAQ. The CDR3 totals 16 residues. With 5 bases removed from V and 4 bases from J, the gap between germline ends came to 19 bases. CDR3 protein: CASSPPHREGADTQYF. The CDR3 coding sequence is TGTGCCAGCAGCCCCCCCCATAGGGAAGGGGCAGATACGCAGTATTTT.